This record looks at one TCR beta chain sequence and its context. What this receptor recognizes is not known. No much larger clone exists at a distance of one base, and base qualities are not known. The approximately 41 donors, aged 6 to 90 years, were systemically healthy Caucasian individuals from Russia. Ten milliliters of peripheral blood were collected from each donor into EDTA-treated Vacutainer tubes. Ficoll-Paque density-gradient centrifugation was used to isolate PBMCs, with at least 6.5 million per sample. Total RNA was extracted from PBMCs with Trizol reagent, with at least 6 micrograms obtained per sample. The percentages of naive CD45RAhigh/CD27high T cells were determined by flow cytometry on a PBMC aliquot from every donor. These data are taken from a study of blood T cells in healthy people across ages (dated by TCRdb to between 2014 and 2017). Some background on the complete study: In model experiments, roughly one uniquely barcoded TCR beta cDNA molecule per two T cells was captured by template switching. Age-related changes in TCR beta repertoire diversity were measured in the study by deep sequencing normalized with unique cDNA molecular identifiers. The donors were split into four age groups: young (average around 15 years), middle-aged (39), aged (roughly 60) and long-lived (over 80). To avoid experimental bias, donors of different ages were distributed randomly across sequencing lanes. For two donors (one aged 18 to 30 and one aged 80 or older), the study analyzed two additional independent replicas of 1 million unique cDNA reads from the same blood draw.

The library was prepared using 5' RACE. TCRdb records Illumina HiSeq 2500 as the sequencer. A second about 7 to 11 cycle PCR used a sample-barcoded 5' primer and a J-beta primer mix. A template-switch 5' adaptor carrying 12 random nucleotides introduced a unique molecular identifier onto each TCR beta cDNA molecule. Each sample yielded at least 2.5 million CDR3-containing paired-end reads. The Mint cDNA synthesis kit, primed by a TRBC-specific oligonucleotide, was used to synthesize first-strand cDNA from all RNA. Following uracil-DNA glycosylase treatment, all cDNA underwent a first 18-cycle PCR with the universal primers M1SS and BC2_uni_R. The original methods were these. Normalization of each sample was performed by random selection of 1 million high-quality reads, each carrying a distinct molecular identifier. Reads sharing molecular identifiers were discarded rather than binned into consensus sequences. MiTCR, with a Q25 quality threshold and the strictest error-elimination algorithm, was used for CDR3 identification, clonotype clustering and error correction. A nonparametric unseen species model using Euler transformation provided a lower-bound estimate of total TCR beta diversity. The public reads were reanalyzed by TCRdb: fastp trimming at Q25, MiXCR alignment, in-frame beta chains only. Under each unique CDR3 protein, matching rows form one entry showing the most common genes and DNA. TCRdb, not the authors, supplied the V and J calls. This sample is represented by approximately 1,100,000 distinct CDR3 sequences; more than 35% of them were singletons. The leading ten clones occupy around 18% of the sample.

What the work shows at the level of the full study, not this receptor alone: The percentage of naive T cells measured by flow cytometry correlated strongly with observed TCR beta diversity. Estimates of total diversity based on one million sequenced T cells were considered lower bounds and underestimates. Observed TCR beta diversity per million T cells fell roughly linearly with age, and a significant reduction was already apparent by age approximately 40. Compared with the aged group, the long-lived group had more naive CD4+ T cells, fewer expanded clones and increased TCR diversity, a pattern suggesting age selection. Conclusive comparison of naive and antigen-experienced compartments was prevented by the profiling of bulk unsorted PBMCs. Because the CMV infection status of the donors was unknown, age-related changes in expanded clonotypes may potentially have been confounded.

CDR1 and CDR2 are drawn from the germline V gene (reference sequence): DFQATT, SNEGSKA. V is pared back by 6 bases and J by 5 bases, with 12 bases lying between the germline termini. The CDR3 sequence holds 12 residues, the cysteine and phenylalanine included. Of the read, only the CDR3 DNA is kept; its 36 bases are in frame from base 1. Sequenced sample: blood. This clonotype was sampled from a woman aged 55-69 years in good health. The receptor chain draws on TRBV20-1 and TRBJ2-3, with the D gene not confidently named. The DNA reads as follows: TGCAGTGCCGCAGCAAGAAGAGATACGCAGTATTTT. Translated, it gives CSAAARRDTQYF.